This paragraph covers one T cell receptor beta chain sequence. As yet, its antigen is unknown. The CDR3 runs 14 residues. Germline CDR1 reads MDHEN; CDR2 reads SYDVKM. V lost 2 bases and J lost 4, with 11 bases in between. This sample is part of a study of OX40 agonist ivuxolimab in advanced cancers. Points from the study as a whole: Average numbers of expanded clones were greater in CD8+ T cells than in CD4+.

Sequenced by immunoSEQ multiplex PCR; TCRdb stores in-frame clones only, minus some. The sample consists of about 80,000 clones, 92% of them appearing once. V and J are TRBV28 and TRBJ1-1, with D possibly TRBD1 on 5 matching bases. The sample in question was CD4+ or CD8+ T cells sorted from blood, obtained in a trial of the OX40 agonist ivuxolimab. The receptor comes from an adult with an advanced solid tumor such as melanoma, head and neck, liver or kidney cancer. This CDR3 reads CASSLRGLGTEAFF. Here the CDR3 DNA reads TGTGCCAGCAGTTTAAGGGGCCTTGGCACTGAAGCTTTCTTT.